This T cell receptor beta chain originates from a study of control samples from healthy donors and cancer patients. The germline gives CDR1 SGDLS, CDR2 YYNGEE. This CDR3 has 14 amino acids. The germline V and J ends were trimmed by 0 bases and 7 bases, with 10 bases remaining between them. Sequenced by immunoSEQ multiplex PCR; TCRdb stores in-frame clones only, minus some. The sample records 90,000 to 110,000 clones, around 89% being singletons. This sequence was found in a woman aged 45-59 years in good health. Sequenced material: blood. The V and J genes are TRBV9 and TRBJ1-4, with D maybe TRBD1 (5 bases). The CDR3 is CASSVGGGTEKLFF. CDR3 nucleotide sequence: TGTGCCAGCAGCGTAGGTGGGGGAACTGAAAAACTGTTTTTT.